The 21 T cell receptor beta chains below were found in one sample sequenced in a study of blood T cell repertoires in COVID-19. Sequencing used immunoSEQ multiplex PCR; TCRdb keeps in-frame clones, though not all of them. The table lists about 220,000 clones, roughly 88% of them singletons. Sample: peripheral blood. The receptors stem from a man aged 40-49 years who had recovered from COVID-19.

This chain uses TRBV5-1 with TRBJ2-5; the match to TRBD2 covers 8 bases. CDR1 SGHRS and CDR2 YFSETQ come from the germline V gene. The length of the CDR3 is 14 residues. V lost 4 bases and J lost 5; bases outside the gene matches: 7. The CDR3 is CASSPAGEGETQYF. CDR3 bases: TGCGCCAGCAGCCCAGCGGGGGAAGGCGAGACCCAGTACTTC. Together with reference TRBV5-1 and TRBJ2-5, the CDR3 gives the full variable domain: KAGVTQTPRYLIKTRGQQVTLSCSPISGHRSVSWYQQTPGQGLQFLFEYFSETQRNKGNFPGRFSGRQFSNSRSEMNVSTLELGDSALYLCASSPAGEGETQYFGPGTRLLVL.

The chain couples TRBV7-6 to TRBJ2-1, with TRBD2 identical over 14 bases. This CDR3 comprises 20 residues. Per germline, CDR1 SGHVS and CDR2 FNYEAQ. The junction had 16 bases not matched to a gene; V was cut back by 5 bases and J by 4 bases. Written as DNA, the CDR3 is TGTGCCAGCAGCGCACACTTGGGACTAGCGGGAGAAATCGTATACAATGAGCAGTTCTTC. This translates into CASSAHLGLAGEIVYNEQFF.

The DNA for the CDR3 is TGTGCCAGCAGTTCGTCCAGACAGGGCTACAATGAGCAGTTCTTC. Translating it yields CASSSSRQGYNEQFF. J is TRBJ2-1 and V is TRBV27; 7 bases are shared with TRBD1. CDR1 is MNHEY, CDR2 SMNVEV, per germline (reference sequence). The CDR3 runs 15 residues. V lost 4 bases and J lost 3; bases outside the gene matches: 6.

The J gene is TRBJ1-1, the V gene TRBV19; the D is unclear. The germline gives CDR1 LNHDA, CDR2 SQIVND (reference sequence). Trimming pared 5 bases from V and 5 bases from J, leaving 18 bases between. The CDR3 is 15 amino acids. The CDR3 sequence: CASSGVGAGRTEAFF. CDR3 nucleotides: TGTGCCAGTAGTGGAGTAGGCGCGGGTCGGACTGAAGCTTTCTTT.

This chain uses TRBV13 with TRBJ1-2; 7 bases line up with TRBD1. Germline V gene sequence: CDR1 PRHDT, CDR2 FYEKMQ (reference sequence). V was pared by 5 bases and J by 7 bases, with 13 bases of the junction left unmatched. This CDR3 region has 15 residues. The CDR3 sequence is CASSRTGVFRGGYTF. For the CDR3, the DNA is TGTGCCAGCAGCCGTACAGGGGTATTTCGTGGTGGCTACACCTTC.

The V call is TRBV12-5, the J call TRBJ1-1; 7 bases map to TRBD1. Germline-derived CDR1 and CDR2 are LGHNT and FRNRAP. The V gene end was trimmed by 0 bases and the J gene end by 11 bases; junction bases not matched to a gene: 3. The CDR3 covers 12 residues. The CDR3 nucleotides are TGTGCTAGTGGTTTGGTAGGGGGCGTGGCTTTCTTT. Translation: CASGLVGGVAFF.

This clone was seen a handful of times. The V call is TRBV11-2, the J call TRBJ2-5, with D tentatively TRBD2 (6 bases). V lost 4 bases, J lost 5 bases, and 20 bases lay in between. Germline CDR1 is SGHAT and CDR2 is FQNNGV. The CDR3 length is 16 residues. CDR3 region: CASSYGALGGGETQYF. For the CDR3, the DNA is TGTGCCAGCAGCTACGGTGCCCTCGGGGGTGGGGAGACCCAGTACTTC. The variable domain in full, with the rest retrieved from reference TRBV11-2 and TRBJ2-5, is EAGVAQSPRYKIIEKRQSVAFWCNPISGHATLYWYQQILGQGPKLLIQFQNNGVVDDSQLPKDRFSAERLKGVDSTLKIQPAKLEDSAVYLCASSYGALGGGETQYFGPGTRLLVL.

This clone has a single count. This chain joins TRBV7-8 and TRBJ1-2; TRBD1 aligns across 10 bases. The V gene's germline CDR1 is SGHVS and CDR2 FQNEAQ. Trimming took 7 bases from V and 8 from J; bases not matched to a gene: 7. The CDR3 contains 13 residues. CDR3 bases: TGTGCCAGCACTCCGGGACAGGGGATGGGCTACACCTTC. It encodes CASTPGQGMGYTF.

The rearrangement links TRBV6-2 or TRBV6-3 to TRBJ2-6; D may be TRBD2 (6 bases). CDR3 size: 16 residues. Germline V gives CDR1 MNHEY, CDR2 SVGEGT. V lost 6 bases, J lost 0 bases, and 12 bases lay in between. The CDR3 here is CASSPDGSSGANVLTF. CDR3 sequence (DNA): TGTGCCAGCAGCCCTGACGGGAGCTCTGGGGCCAACGTCCTGACTTTC.

V is TRBV4-3 and J is TRBJ2-3; a weak D match, TRBD2 (5 bases). Trimming left V 1 base short and J 1 base short, with 12 bases between. The germline V gene encodes CDR1 LGHNA and CDR2 YSLEER. This CDR3 region has 16 residues. The chain's CDR3 is CASSQGPLSGTDTQYF. CDR3 in DNA: TGCGCCAGCAGCCAAGGCCCACTTAGCGGCACAGATACGCAGTATTTT.

This chain connects TRBV2 to TRBJ2-5; 7 nucleotides align to TRBD1. V lost 5 bases, J lost 2 bases, and 8 bases stayed unmatched. The germline V gene has CDR1 SNHLY and CDR2 FYNNEI. This CDR3 comprises 15 residues. This chain's CDR3 is CASSNRRDRQETQYF. In nucleotides, the CDR3 is TGTGCCAGCAGTAACCGCCGGGACAGACAAGAGACCCAGTACTTC.

This chain connects TRBV14 to TRBJ1-4, with D perhaps TRBD1 (5 bases). CDR1 and CDR2 (germline): SGHDN, FVKESK. V lost 4 bases, J lost 0 bases, and 9 bases lay in between. This CDR3 spans 15 amino acids. CDR3 region: CASSLGGPTNEKLFF. CDR3 nucleotides: TGTGCCAGCAGCCTGGGGGGACCAACTAATGAAAAACTGTTTTTT.

The CDR3 spells CASSLLTPDTQYF. CDR3 DNA sequence: TGTGCCAGCAGCCTGTTAACACCCGATACGCAGTATTTT. The V gene is TRBV12-3 or TRBV12-4, the J gene TRBJ2-3, with D uncertain. This CDR3 comprises 13 residues. With 6 bases removed from V and 6 bases from J, the gap between germline ends came to 13 bases.

The V call is TRBV5-6, the J call TRBJ1-4; no firm D call. Trimming pared 2 bases from V and 0 bases from J, leaving 5 bases between. This CDR3 region has 14 residues. Germline lookup yields CDR1 SGHDT and CDR2 YYEEEE. CDR3 nucleotide sequence: TGTGCCAGCAGCTTAGCTGCAACTAATGAAAAACTGTTTTTT. The encoded protein is CASSLAATNEKLFF.

V and J are TRBV15 and TRBJ1-5; D is ambiguous. V was trimmed by 0 bases and J by 11 bases, leaving 20 bases between them. The CDR3 is made up of 16 amino acids. Germline loops: CDR1 LNHNV, CDR2 YYDKDF (reference sequence). The CDR3: CATSRDRAESLMAQHF. CDR3 sequence (DNA): TGTGCCACCAGCAGAGACCGAGCTGAATCTCTTATGGCCCAGCATTTT. Variable domain in full (rest from reference TRBV15 and TRBJ1-5): DAMVIQNPRYQVTQFGKPVTLSCSQTLNHNVMYWYQQKSSQAPKLLFHYYDKDFNNEADTPDNFQSRRPNTSFCFLDIRSPGLGDTAMYLCATSRDRAESLMAQHFGDGTRLSIL.

The V gene is TRBV11-3, the J gene TRBJ2-7; 7 positions match TRBD1. This CDR3 is built from 13 residues. The V gene end was trimmed by 6 bases and the J gene end by 1 base; junction bases not matched to a gene: 3. CDR1 and CDR2 (germline): SGHNT, YENEEA. The CDR3 loop is CASRMTGSYEQYF. The CDR3 DNA reads TGTGCCAGCAGAATGACAGGGTCCTACGAGCAGTACTTC.

This rearrangement joins TRBV10-3 to TRBJ1-5, with a weak D call TRBD1 (5 bases). V was trimmed by 10 bases and J by 2 bases, leaving 30 bases between them. Germline CDR1 reads ENHRY; CDR2 reads SYGVKD. CDR3 length equals 19 residues. This CDR3 is CATGDNTGLQGNGNQPQHF. The CDR3 bases are TGTGCCACCGGAGATAACACGGGACTCCAGGGAAACGGCAATCAGCCCCAGCATTTT.

The J gene is TRBJ1-5, the V gene TRBV7-2; no reliable D call. V lost 5 bases and J lost 0, with 11 bases in between. The CDR3 covers 15 residues. CDR1 and CDR2 from the germline V gene are SGHTA and FQGNSA. This chain's CDR3 is CASSLPAGSNQPQHF. The CDR3, as DNA: TGTGCCAGCAGCCTCCCAGCAGGTAGCAATCAGCCCCAGCATTTT.

The chain couples TRBV5-5 to TRBJ2-3; weak D call: TRBD2 (6 bases). CDR1 is SGHKS, CDR2 YYEKEE, per germline (reference sequence). The CDR3 is made up of 15 amino acids. Trimming pared 4 bases from V and 1 base from J, leaving 13 bases between. CDR3 loop: CASSSRDSRTDTQYF. In nucleotides, the CDR3 is TGTGCCAGCAGCAGCCGGGACTCCCGCACAGATACGCAGTATTTT.

This clone was observed once. The rearrangement uses TRBV27 and TRBJ1-3, with 8 positions matching TRBD1. The germline CDR1 and CDR2 sequences are MNHEY and SMNVEV (reference sequence). CDR3 length equals 15 residues. The V and J ends lost 6 bases and 7 bases, in that order; junction bases with no gene match: 11. CDR3 sequence: CASRIGQGFTNTIYF. Here the CDR3 DNA reads TGTGCCAGCAGAATAGGACAGGGATTTACGAACACCATATATTTT.

The J gene is TRBJ2-2, the V gene TRBV9; 10 positions match TRBD2. The germline CDR1 and CDR2 sequences are SGDLS and YYNGEE. Unmatched junction bases numbered 2, after V lost 3 bases and J lost 6 bases. CDR3 size: 14 residues. In DNA, the CDR3 is TGTGCCAGCAGCGAACTAGCGGGGCCCGGGGAGCTGTTTTTT. It encodes CASSELAGPGELFF.